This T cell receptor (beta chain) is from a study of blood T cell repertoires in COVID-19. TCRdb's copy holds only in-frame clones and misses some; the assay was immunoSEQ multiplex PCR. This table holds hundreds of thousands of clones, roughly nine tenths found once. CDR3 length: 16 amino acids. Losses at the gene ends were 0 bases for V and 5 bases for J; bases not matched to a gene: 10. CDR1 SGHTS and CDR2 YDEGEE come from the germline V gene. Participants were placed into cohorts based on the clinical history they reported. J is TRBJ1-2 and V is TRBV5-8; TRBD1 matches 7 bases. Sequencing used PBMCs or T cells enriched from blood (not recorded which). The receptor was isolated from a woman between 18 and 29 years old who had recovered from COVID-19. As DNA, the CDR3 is TGTGCCAGCAGCTTGGTCGCAGGGGGGACTGGGTATGGCTACACCTTC. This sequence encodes CASSLVAGGTGYGYTF. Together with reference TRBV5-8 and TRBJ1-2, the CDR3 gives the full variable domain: EAGVTQSPTHLIKTRGQQATLRCSPISGHTSVYWYQQALGLGLQFLLWYDEGEERNRGNFPPRFSGRQFPNYSSELNVNALELEDSALYLCASSLVAGGTGYGYTFGSGTRLTVV.